This TCR beta chain was profiled in a study of blood T cell repertoires in COVID-19. The overall study: The United States, Italy and Spain supplied acute and convalescent COVID-19 samples.

The CDR3 loop spans 14 amino acids. V was clipped by 7 bases and J by 0 bases; unmatched bases: 5. CDR1 is MNHEY and CDR2 is SVGAGI in the germline V gene. As handled by the study authors: Reference gene primer amplification in the assay estimated nucleated cell counts. Here immunoSEQ multiplex PCR was the method, and the copy in TCRdb shows in-frame clones only, minus some. The D gene and trimming were derived from the DNA, and the V and J assignments and clone size from that table. The repertoire includes around 38,000 clones, 70% to 90% of them detected once, and 6.2% sits in the top ten. The chain carries TRBV6-5 and TRBJ1-2; 7 bases align to TRBD1. Material for sequencing was peripheral blood. The TCR was taken from a human donor in a cohort sampled during active COVID-19. CDR3 protein: CASMGTDTNYGYTF. Here the CDR3 DNA reads TGTGCCAGCATGGGGACAGATACTAACTATGGCTACACCTTC.